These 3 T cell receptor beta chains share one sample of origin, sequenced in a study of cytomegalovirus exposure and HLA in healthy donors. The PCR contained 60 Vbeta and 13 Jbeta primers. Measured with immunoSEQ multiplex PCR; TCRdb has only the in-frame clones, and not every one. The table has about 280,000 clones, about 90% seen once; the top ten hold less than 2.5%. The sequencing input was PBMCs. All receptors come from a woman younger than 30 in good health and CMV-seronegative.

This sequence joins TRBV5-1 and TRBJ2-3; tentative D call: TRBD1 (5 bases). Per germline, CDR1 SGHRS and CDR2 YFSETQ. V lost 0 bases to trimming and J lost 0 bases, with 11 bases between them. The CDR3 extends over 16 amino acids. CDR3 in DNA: TGCGCCAGCAGCTTGGAGGGGCCAGGTAGCACAGATACGCAGTATTTT. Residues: CASSLEGPGSTDTQYF.

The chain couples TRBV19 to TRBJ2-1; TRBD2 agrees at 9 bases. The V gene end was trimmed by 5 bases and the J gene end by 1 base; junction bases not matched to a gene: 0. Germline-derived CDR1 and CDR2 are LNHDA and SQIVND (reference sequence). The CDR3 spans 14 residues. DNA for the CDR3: TGTGCCAGTAGTGCGGGGGGGTCCTACAATGAGCAGTTCTTC. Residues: CASSAGGSYNEQFF.

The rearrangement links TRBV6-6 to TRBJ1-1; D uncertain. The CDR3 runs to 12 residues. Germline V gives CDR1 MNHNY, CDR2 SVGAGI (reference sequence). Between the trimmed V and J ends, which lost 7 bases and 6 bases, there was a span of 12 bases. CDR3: CASTTPEAEAFF. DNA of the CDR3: TGTGCCAGCACCACCCCGGAGGCTGAAGCTTTCTTT.